These T cell receptor beta chains were read from a single sample in a study of tumor-infiltrating lymphocytes in primary liver carcinoma. TCRdb re-derived calls from the multiplex PCR reads in MiXCR, one entry per CDR3 protein. The sample has under 200,000 distinct CDR3 sequences; less than 65% are singletons. Sequencing used peripheral blood. Receptor source: a woman aged 60-75 years with primary liver carcinoma and hepatitis B virus infection. CDR3s include the opening cysteine and the closing phenylalanine or tryptophan. A D gene is named only where the DNA matches it firmly. A row's size may be missing; if present it is once, few, many or a size class.

abundance,v_gene,j_gene,d_gene,CDR3aa,CDR3nt
-,TRBV14,TRBJ2-2,TRBD1,CASSLQTGSLGELFF,TGTGCCAGCAGCCTGCAGACAGGGTCACTCGGGGAGCTGTTTTTT
-,TRBV28,TRBJ2-2,-,CASSAPQTGREPGELFF,TGTGCCAGCAGTGCTCCGCAGACAGGGAGGGAACCCGGGGAGCTGTTTTTT
-,TRBV11-2,TRBJ2-2,-,CASSPGTPMGTRELFF,TGTGCCAGCAGCCCTGGGACCCCGATGGGGACCAGGGAGCTGTTTTTT
-,TRBV12-3/TRBV12-4,TRBJ1-1,TRBD1,CASSTERTGIGTTEAFF,TGTGCCAGTAGCACCGAGCGGACAGGGATCGGGACCACTGAAGCTTTCTTT
-,TRBV2,TRBJ1-4,-,CASRVSGDQALFF,TGTGCCAGCAGGGTATCAGGAGACCAGGCACTGTTTTTT
-,TRBV23-1,TRBJ2-1,TRBD2,CASSQSVEVGGSGHNEQFF,TGCGCCAGCAGTCAATCGGTCGAAGTCGGGGGGAGTGGCCACAATGAGCAGTTCTTC
-,TRBV12-3/TRBV12-4,TRBJ2-7,TRBD1,CASGRTGTLEQYF,TGTGCCAGCGGCAGGACAGGGACTCTCGAGCAGTACTTC
-,TRBV6-6,TRBJ2-1,-,CASSSQAGGNEQFF,TGTGCCAGCAGTTCCCAAGCCGGGGGCAATGAGCAGTTCTTC
-,TRBV11-2,TRBJ2-3,TRBD1,CASSARTGLADTQYF,TGTGCCAGCAGCGCAAGGACAGGGCTGGCAGATACGCAGTATTTT
few,TRBV10-2,TRBJ2-2,-,CASSEVVTGELFF,TGCGCCAGCAGTGAGGTGGTTACCGGGGAGCTGTTTTTT
-,TRBV30,TRBJ1-1,-,CAWIAQGRTGAFF,TGTGCCTGGATTGCTCAGGGGCGTACTGGAGCTTTCTTT
-,TRBV10-2,TRBJ1-1,-,CANSEWGNTEAFF,TGCGCCAACAGTGAGTGGGGGAACACTGAAGCTTTCTTT
-,TRBV10-3,TRBJ2-4,TRBD2,CAISPTLKREHIAKNIQYF,TGTGCCATCAGTCCCACCCTTAAGCGGGAACACATAGCCAAAAACATTCAGTACTTC
few,TRBV6-6,TRBJ2-7,-,CASSGNDRDSYEQYF,TGTGCCAGCAGTGGAAATGACAGAGACTCCTACGAGCAGTACTTC